This T cell receptor (beta chain) stems from a study of blood T cell repertoires in COVID-19. The junction had 7 bases not matched to a gene; V was cut back by 9 bases and J by 3 bases. The CDR3 runs to 14 residues. Germline CDR1 is SEHNR and CDR2 is FQNEAQ (reference sequence). Produced via immunoSEQ multiplex PCR; TCRdb's table is partial and in-frame only. The table has 250,000 to 350,000 clones, around 90% seen once. Sequencing used peripheral blood. This sequence was found in a woman in her forties or fifties who had recovered from COVID-19. The rearrangement uses TRBV7-9 and TRBJ2-5; 10 bases are shared with TRBD1. The CDR3 spells CASRKTGGKETQYF. The CDR3 DNA reads TGTGCCAGTAGGAAGACAGGGGGCAAAGAGACCCAGTACTTC.